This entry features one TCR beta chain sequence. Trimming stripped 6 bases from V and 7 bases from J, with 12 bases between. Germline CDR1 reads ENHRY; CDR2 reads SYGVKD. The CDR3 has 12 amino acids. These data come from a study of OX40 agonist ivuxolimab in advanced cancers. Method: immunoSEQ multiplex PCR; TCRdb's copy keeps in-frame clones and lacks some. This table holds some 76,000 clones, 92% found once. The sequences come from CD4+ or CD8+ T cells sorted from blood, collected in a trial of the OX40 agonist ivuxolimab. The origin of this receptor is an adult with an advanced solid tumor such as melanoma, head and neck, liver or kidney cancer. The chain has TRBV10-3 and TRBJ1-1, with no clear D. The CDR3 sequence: CAIRSWGSEAFF. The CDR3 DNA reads TGTGCCATCAGGAGCTGGGGTAGTGAAGCTTTCTTT.